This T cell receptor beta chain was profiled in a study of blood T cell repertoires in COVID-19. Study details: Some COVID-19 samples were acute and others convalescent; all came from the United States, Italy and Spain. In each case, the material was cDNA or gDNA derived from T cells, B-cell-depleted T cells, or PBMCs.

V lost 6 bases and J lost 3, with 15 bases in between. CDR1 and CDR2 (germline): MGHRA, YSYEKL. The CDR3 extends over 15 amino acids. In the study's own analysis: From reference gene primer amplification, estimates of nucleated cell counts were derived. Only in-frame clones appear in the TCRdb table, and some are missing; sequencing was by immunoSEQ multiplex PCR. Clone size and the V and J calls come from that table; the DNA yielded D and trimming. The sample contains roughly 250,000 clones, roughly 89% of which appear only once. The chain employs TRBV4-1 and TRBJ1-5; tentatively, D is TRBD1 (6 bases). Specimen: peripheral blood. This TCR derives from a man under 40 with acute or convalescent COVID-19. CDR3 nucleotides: TGCGCCAGCAGGGCAGGGGTAGGGACCAATCAGCCCCAGCATTTT. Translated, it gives CASRAGVGTNQPQHF.